These 29 T cell receptor beta chains were sequenced from one sample in a study of identical twins. TCRdb reprocessed the 5' RACE reads via MiXCR and lists one record per CDR3 protein. The data show about 1.7 million distinct CDR3 sequences, under 35% seen once. The sample was cord blood. Receptors originate from a newborn girl in good health.

The chain carries TRBV28 and TRBJ1-1; a weak D match, TRBD1 (6 bases). The V end was cut by 1 base, the J end by 0 bases, with 9 bases between. This CDR3 is built from 15 residues. Germline V gene sequence: CDR1 MDHEN, CDR2 SYDVKM. This chain's CDR3 is CASSLYRVLNTEAFF. Written as DNA, the CDR3 is TGTGCCAGCAGTTTATACAGGGTTTTGAACACTGAAGCTTTCTTT.

This clonotype was observed a handful of times. The V gene is TRBV10-2, the J gene TRBJ2-3, with 8 bases lining up with TRBD2. Trimming removed 6 bases from V and 6 bases from J; junction bases left unmatched: 14. The CDR3 extends over 16 amino acids. The germline V gene has CDR1 WSHSY and CDR2 SAAADI. The CDR3 nucleotides read TGCGCCAGCAGATACGACTCCAGCGGGGGTAGGGATACGCAGTATTTT. This gives the protein CASRYDSSGGRDTQYF.

CDR3 sequence (DNA): TGTGCCAGCAGCCAAGCCATCACAGGGGGCACCGGGGAGCTGTTTTTT. Its protein is CASSQAITGGTGELFF. The chain links TRBV3-1 to TRBJ2-2; TRBD1 aligns across 8 bases. V was pared by 1 base and J by 4 bases, with 5 bases of the junction left unmatched. Germline values: CDR1 LGHDT, CDR2 YNNKEL (reference sequence). CDR3 length: 16 residues. Using reference TRBV3-1 and TRBJ2-2 for the parts outside the CDR3, the full variable domain is DTAVSQTPKYLVTQMGNDKSIKCEQNLGHDTMYWYKQDSKKFLKIMFSYNNKELIINETVPNRFSPKSPDKAHLNLHINSLELGDSAVYFCASSQAITGGTGELFFGEGSRLTVL.

V usage is TRBV6-2 or TRBV6-3 and J usage is TRBJ2-1; possible D gene TRBD1, 6 bases. Deletions cut 7 bases from V and 4 bases from J, with 17 bases between. From germline, CDR1 is MNHEY and CDR2 SVGEGT. The CDR3 is 15 residues long. The CDR3 loop is CASNRRDIAYNEQFF. CDR3 coding DNA: TGTGCCAGCAACCGACGGGACATAGCGTACAATGAGCAGTTCTTC.

This clonotype was recorded only once. V usage is TRBV3-1 and J usage is TRBJ1-3; D is uncertain. Germline CDR1 reads LGHDT; CDR2 reads YNNKEL (reference sequence). With 0 bases removed from V and 8 bases from J, the gap between germline ends came to 2 bases. CDR3 length: 11 amino acids. CDR3 coding DNA: TGTGCCAGCAGCCAAGAATACACCATATATTTT. This encodes CASSQEYTIYF.

The chain couples TRBV12-3 or TRBV12-4 to TRBJ2-7; 9 bases are a match to TRBD2. V lost 2 bases, J lost 7 bases, and 12 bases stayed unmatched. The CDR3 length is 16 residues. This chain's CDR3 is CASSLWGSGGDNEQYF. The CDR3 DNA reads TGTGCCAGCAGTTTATGGGGTAGCGGGGGAGACAATGAGCAGTACTTC.

In its sample, this clonotype was seen a few times. Its ends do not fully match the called genes, so a read error is possible. The chain uses TRBV18 and TRBJ1-2, with D maybe TRBD1 (5 bases). This CDR3 has 13 residues. Per germline, CDR1 KGHSH and CDR2 LQKENI. Written as DNA, the CDR3 is TGTGCCAGTTCACCGGTCAGGGCCTATGGCTACACCTTC. This codes for CASSPVRAYGYTF.

The CDR3 DNA is TGTGCCAGCAGCTTGGGGCAGGGTCATAACTATGGCTACACCTTC. This gives the protein CASSLGQGHNYGYTF. The V and J genes are TRBV5-5 and TRBJ1-2, with D possibly TRBD1 on 5 matching bases. Germline values: CDR1 SGHKS, CDR2 YYEKEE (reference sequence). CDR3 size: 15 residues. V was clipped by 0 bases and J by 1 base, with 10 bases between them.

This chain links TRBV7-9 with TRBJ2-1, with 8 bases aligning to TRBD1. The junction had 6 bases not matched to a gene; V was cut back by 3 bases and J by 5 bases. CDR3 length equals 15 residues. Germline V gene lookup returns CDR1 SEHNR and CDR2 FQNEAQ (reference sequence). The CDR3 is CASSFGQGRHNEQFF. CDR3 DNA sequence: TGTGCCAGCAGCTTCGGACAGGGTCGGCACAATGAGCAGTTCTTC.

Only one count was recorded for this clonotype. The J gene is TRBJ2-1, the V gene TRBV20-1; D may be TRBD1 (6 bases). The germline V and J ends were trimmed by 5 bases and 10 bases, with 18 bases remaining between them. The CDR3 is 13 residues long. Germline V gene sequence: CDR1 DFQATT, CDR2 SNEGSKA (reference sequence). CDR3 DNA: TGCAGTGCTGTAATCACAGGGCTTTGGGAGCAGTTCTTC. It specifies CSAVITGLWEQFF.

J is TRBJ1-1 and V is TRBV20-1; a possible D gene is TRBD1 (5 bases). V was cut by 0 bases and J by 3 bases, with 11 bases left in between. The germline V gene encodes CDR1 DFQATT and CDR2 SNEGSKA (reference sequence). CDR3 length: 14 amino acids. This chain's CDR3 is CSARDSRGDTEAFF. CDR3 nucleotides: TGCAGTGCTAGAGATAGTAGGGGAGACACTGAAGCTTTCTTT.

CDR3 in DNA: TGTGCCAGCAGAGAAGGGGGTGAGCAGTACTTC. It yields the protein CASREGGEQYF. The rearrangement links TRBV21-1 to TRBJ2-5; the table assigns TRBD1, which was not confirmed against the DNA. TRBV21-1 is given as a pseudogene. The CDR3 totals 11 residues.

Remarks on this clonotype: Its ends do not fully match the called genes, so a read error is possible. This sequence joins TRBV5-1 and TRBJ2-7; possible D gene TRBD1, 6 bases. Germline lookup yields CDR1 SGHRS and CDR2 YFSETQ. The CDR3 totals 15 residues. CDR3 loop: CASSLQTGSGYEQCF. As DNA, the CDR3 is TGCGCCAGCAGCTTACAGACAGGTTCTGGCTACGAGCAGTGCTTC.

The gene calls are TRBV12-3 or TRBV12-4 and TRBJ2-2; D gene unclear. The CDR3 is 11 residues long. V gave up 10 bases and J gave up 6 bases, with 9 bases separating them. Here the CDR3 reads CATSFAGELFF. In DNA, the CDR3 is TGTGCCACCTCCTTCGCCGGGGAGCTGTTTTTT.

This chain links TRBV12-3 or TRBV12-4 with TRBJ1-1; D is undetermined. Trimming removed 7 bases at V and 2 bases at J, with 14 bases between. The CDR3 is made up of 14 amino acids. CDR3 bases: TGTGCCAGCAAAAAAAGCCCGGGAAACACTGAAGCTTTCTTT. It yields the protein CASKKSPGNTEAFF.

This clonotype turned up a few times. The rearrangement uses TRBV6-5 and TRBJ2-7, with a possible D match to TRBD2 (6 bases). The CDR3 covers 16 residues. V shed 5 bases and J shed 1 base, with 18 bases lying between them. Germline CDR1 is MNHEY and CDR2 is SVGAGI. CDR3 sequence: CASSPSGGIRSYEQYF. The CDR3 DNA follows: TGTGCCAGCAGTCCGTCTGGCGGGATCAGGTCCTACGAGCAGTACTTC.

This chain joins TRBV20-1 and TRBJ2-1; 10 nucleotides align to TRBD2. Per germline, CDR1 DFQATT and CDR2 SNEGSKA (reference sequence). The CDR3 length is 14 residues. The CDR3 DNA is TGCACCCCCGTTTCTAGCGGGAGCTCCAATGAGCAGTTCTTC. Its protein product is CTPVSSGSSNEQFF.

The chain uses TRBV30 and TRBJ2-6, with D possibly called TRBD1 or TRBD2 (5 bases each). Trimming removed 2 bases from V and 2 bases from J, with 10 bases in between. The germline V gene encodes CDR1 GTSNPN and CDR2 SVGIG (reference sequence). The CDR3 contains 15 residues. The CDR3 is CAWSSGLPGANVLTF. The CDR3 coding sequence is TGTGCCTGGAGTTCGGGGCTACCTGGGGCCAACGTCCTGACTTTC.

This clonotype was seen more than once but under ten times. DNA of the CDR3: TGCAGCGTTGAAGAAGAAGGGTGGAAAGAGACCCAGTACTTC. This codes for CSVEEEGWKETQYF. This rearrangement joins TRBV29-1 to TRBJ2-5; D unclear. In germline, CDR1 is SQVTM, CDR2 ANQGSEA. Trimming stripped 0 bases from V and 3 bases from J, with 11 bases between. This CDR3 has 14 residues.

There are a few counts of this clonotype. The gene calls are TRBV7-9 and TRBJ2-7; no firm D call. The better agreement between TRBJ2-5 and the DNA end casts doubt on the J call. There are 11 residues in the CDR3. Germline assignment: CDR1 SEHNR and CDR2 FQNEAQ (reference sequence). The CDR3 region is CASTASETQYF. CDR3 nucleotide sequence: TGTGCCAGCACTGCATCGGAGACCCAGTACTTC.

V and J are TRBV29-1 and TRBJ2-3, with TRBD1 identical over 9 bases. Unmatched junction bases numbered 6, after V lost 1 base and J lost 1 base. The CDR3 sequence is 16 residues long. From germline, CDR1 is SQVTM and CDR2 ANQGSEA. The CDR3 region is CSVEGGDREGTDTQYF. The CDR3 DNA is TGCAGCGTTGAAGGGGGGGACAGGGAAGGCACAGATACGCAGTATTTT.

The chain has TRBV4-2 and TRBJ2-1; 7 nucleotides agree with TRBD2. The CDR3 extends over 16 amino acids. V was clipped by 0 bases and J by 9 bases; unmatched bases: 11. Germline V gene data show CDR1 as LGHNA and CDR2 as YNFKEQ. This CDR3 is CASSQEVRRESGEQFF. The CDR3 DNA sequence: TGTGCCAGCAGCCAAGAGGTGCGGCGGGAGTCGGGTGAGCAGTTCTTC.

The CDR3 coding sequence is TGTGCCAGCAGTGTCCGGGTTTTCGGGGGTACGCAGTATTTT. It codes for CASSVRVFGGTQYF. The V and J genes are TRBV6-5 and TRBJ2-3, with a weak D call TRBD2 (6 bases). Deletions cut 5 bases from V and 8 bases from J, with 17 bases between. CDR1 and CDR2 (germline): MNHEY, SVGAGI. The CDR3 spans 14 residues.

This sequence joins TRBV4-2 and TRBJ2-1; D is ambiguous. V was cut by 0 bases and J by 8 bases, with 11 bases left in between. Per the germline V gene, CDR1 is LGHNA and CDR2 is YNFKEQ. This CDR3 comprises 14 residues. In nucleotides, the CDR3 is TGTGCCAGCAGCCAAGATCTCAGAAGAGATGAGCAGTTCTTC. Translation gives CASSQDLRRDEQFF.

This chain connects TRBV20-1 to TRBJ1-2, with 7 bases lining up with TRBD1. Germline CDR1 reads DFQATT; CDR2 reads SNEGSKA (reference sequence). CDR3 length: 15 residues. The trim removed 3 bases at V and 1 base at J, leaving 8 bases unmatched. The CDR3 region has the DNA TGCAGTGCTAGCGGCCGGGACAGCCGTAACTATGGCTACACCTTC. Amino acid sequence: CSASGRDSRNYGYTF.

This sequence joins TRBV4-1 and TRBJ2-1; tentative D call: TRBD2 (5 bases). V lost 3 bases and J 12 bases, leaving 12 bases between the germline ends. CDR1 MGHRA and CDR2 YSYEKL come from the germline V gene. This CDR3 has 12 amino acids. The CDR3 DNA reads TGCGCCAGCAGCCACCCAGCGGAGCGGCAGTTCTTC. This gives the protein CASSHPAERQFF.

The rearrangement joins TRBV29-1 to TRBJ1-6; D perhaps matches TRBD1 (5 bases). The CDR3 consists of 16 residues. Trimming took 6 bases from V and 8 from J, leaving 23 bases between them. Per the germline V gene, CDR1 is SQVTM and CDR2 is ANQGSEA. The CDR3 is CSVGVRDRPRDSPLHF. In DNA, the CDR3 is TGCAGCGTCGGGGTTCGGGACCGCCCAAGGGATTCACCCCTCCACTTT.

This clonotype was seen a handful of times. The V gene is TRBV20-1, the J gene TRBJ2-5; 7 bases match TRBD1. The CDR3 contains 14 residues. Germline V gene lookup returns CDR1 DFQATT and CDR2 SNEGSKA (reference sequence). V lost 3 bases, J lost 5 bases, and 9 bases stayed unmatched. CDR3 region: CSASFQTGQETQYF. The CDR3 nucleotides are TGCAGTGCTAGTTTCCAGACAGGGCAGGAGACCCAGTACTTC.

The gene calls are TRBV2 and TRBJ2-5; D is possibly TRBD1 or TRBD2 (5 bases each). CDR1 is SNHLY and CDR2 is FYNNEI in the germline V gene. V gave up 10 bases and J gave up 11 bases, with 23 bases separating them. The CDR3 consists of 13 residues. The CDR3 region is CATGTDDYNEQYF. The CDR3 nucleotides read TGTGCCACCGGGACGGACGACTACAATGAGCAGTACTTC.